Reported below is one T cell receptor (beta chain). This clonotype was detected a few times. Its antigen specificity is not known. No base quality values were provided; no much bigger clone lies one nucleotide off. The time point label of this sample denotes: blood at routine non-recurrence follow-up after resection. Whole RNA extracted from tumor and nontumor lung tissue, or from cryopreserved PBMC samples, was used for TCR sequencing without cell sorting. Only patients with enough RNA available from two or more tumor regions were chosen for TCR sequencing. The record originates from a study of spatial heterogeneity in lung cancer (dated by TCRdb to about 2019). As for the study more broadly: The donors were about 65 patients from the lung TRACERx cohort who had early-stage, untreated non-small cell lung cancer. Both alpha and beta chains were TCR-sequenced in hundreds of tumor regions, roughly 70 matched nontumor lung samples and around 50 PBMC samples obtained at surgery. Nonsynonymous mutation counts, determined by whole-exome sequencing of tumor tissue, were related to TCR repertoire features. In the raw uncorrected reads, each unique combination of TCR and UMI appeared more than ten times on average. More beta-chain than alpha-chain transcripts were consistently detected, likely reflecting higher beta-chain transcript abundance. Follow-up PBMC samples were sequenced whenever available, and the median time to follow-up was two to three years after resection. The study quantitatively compared TCR alpha and beta repertoires across multiple tumor regions, matched nontumor lung and blood in non-small cell lung cancer. The investigation overall reported the following: Only approximately 13 patients were included in comparisons of baseline and follow-up blood repertoires. Additional single-cell paired TCR alpha and beta sequencing was considered necessary to confirm, at a functional level, the hypothesis that regional TCRs recognize regional mutations. Ubiquitous expanded tumor TCRs showed up in blood more often at tumor resection than at routine follow-up.

V gives up 5 bases and J gives up 8 bases, and the segment between their germline ends measures 14 bases. Taken from the germline V gene (reference sequence), the CDR1 and CDR2 loops are MNHNY and SVGAGI. The CDR3 starts with the cysteine, ends with the phenylalanine, and has 13 residues. CDR3 DNA is the only sequence kept; it has 39 bases, read in frame from the first base. Receptor amplification or capture employed 5' RACE. The sequencing machine was a NextSeq 500. To allow correction of PCR and sequencing errors, the TCR library protocol tagged every TCR cDNA molecule with a unique molecular identifier. Concerning the study's data processing: TCR identification, UMI-based error correction and CDR3 extraction were all carried out with Decombinator tools. TCRs above a frequency of 2 per 1,000, corresponding to the top 1% of the tumor frequency distribution, were defined as expanded. Renyi diversity was computed with the R vegan package after each repertoire had been subsampled 100 times to 5,000 TCRs. CDR3 similarity networks were constructed using string-kernel similarity of amino acid triplets, with links drawn between CDR3s whose pairwise similarity was above 0.82. The public reads were quality trimmed at Q25 with fastp and then assembled into clones with MiXCR by TCRdb, keeping productive beta chains. One record per CDR3 amino acid sequence lists the most common genes and DNA. The V and J calls come from TCRdb's annotation, not from the publication. This sample holds about 120,000 distinct CDR3 sequences; 10% to 15% were observed only once. Jointly, the top ten make up approximately 15% of the sample.

This clonotype was obtained from a male donor with early-stage non-small cell lung cancer. Sequences were derived from PBMCs, sampled at follow-up. The chain is made from TRBV6-6 and TRBJ2-3; the D gene is unclear. The DNA reads TGTGCCAGCAGTAAGCTGAGCTTGGGTACGCAGTATTTT. Its translation reads: CASSKLSLGTQYF.